This T cell receptor (beta chain) appears in the sequencing data of a study of OX40 agonist ivuxolimab in advanced cancers. Turning to the overall study: Ivuxolimab was an agonistic, fully human IgG2 monoclonal antibody directed against OX40 (CD134), a costimulatory receptor. Intravenous ivuxolimab was administered to patients every 2 weeks at six dose levels: 0.01, 0.1, 0.3, 1.5, 3 and 10 mg/kg. Of the roughly 51 patients in dose escalation, some 20 had hepatocellular carcinoma, about 15 had melanoma, 9 had renal cell carcinoma and 9 had head and neck cancer. In the dose-escalation cohort, approximately 82% of patients were male, and the mean age was 60 years with a range of about 20 to 79. Prior anti-PD-1, anti-PD-L1 or anti-CTLA-4 therapy was permitted, and checkpoint inhibitors had been received by 40% to 50% of dose-escalation patients. Partial responses occurred in three dose-escalation patients: two with cutaneous melanoma and one with hepatocellular carcinoma. The purpose of peripheral TCRbeta sequencing was to test whether ivuxolimab changed TCR sequence diversity and led to clonal T-cell expansion. The paper reports the monotherapy dose-escalation portion (N of about 47 patients) of the phase I ivuxolimab trial.

What the research found in general, with its limitations: After ivuxolimab, expanded clones were on average more numerous among CD8+ T cells than among CD4+ T cells. The antigen specificity of the clonally expanded peripheral T cells was not determined. Low levels of normalized T-cell clonal expansion were also seen in some nonresponding patients. In the 0.1-3.0 mg/kg groups, partial responders had among the lowest normalized peripheral clonal expansion, particularly in CD8+ T cells. At doses of 0.1 to 3.0 mg/kg, clonal expansion of both CD4+ and CD8+ T cells in blood was seen between baseline and week 6.

To sequence the TCRbeta CDR3 region, genomic DNA was isolated from the sorted cells. The immunoSEQ Assay was used for sequencing of TCRbeta CDR3 regions. TCRdb limited this immuneACCESS table to in-frame rearrangements with V and J called. A share of clones is missing; checked studies link under half to unresolved V genes, and the rest is unexplained. Present in this sample are fewer than 95,000 clones, around 91% of which were seen just once. Together, the top ten hold 0.81% of the sample. At the junction V is shortened by 5 bases and J by 0 bases, with 11 bases in between. CDR1 and CDR2, per the germline V gene, are SGHAT and FQNNGV. The CDR3 runs 16 amino acids, cysteine and phenylalanine included. Here the CDR3 DNA is all that survives: 48 bases in frame from base 1. The trial excluded patients who had a history of autoimmune disease or who were on systemic immunosuppression. Peripheral blood for TCR sequencing was collected from all dose cohorts at baseline, on cycle 4 day 1, and on cycle 7 day 1. The samples were taken from a phase I, first-in-human, multicenter, open-label dose-escalation trial of ivuxolimab. The trial enrolled adults with locally advanced or metastatic head and neck squamous cell, hepatocellular, melanoma or renal cell carcinoma. Before TCR sequencing, CD4+ T cells and CD8+ T cells from peripheral blood were sorted into separate populations.

Remarks on this clone: Its antigen has not been determined. Per-base quality was not reported, and no clone a single base away is much larger than it.

This TCR was recovered from an adult with an advanced solid tumor such as melanoma, head and neck, liver or kidney cancer. The V gene is TRBV11-2 and the J gene is TRBJ2-6; the D gene cannot be resolved reliably. The sequences come from CD4+ or CD8+ T cells sorted from blood, collected in a trial of the OX40 agonist ivuxolimab. The CDR3 sequence is CASSPEWASGANVLTF. Here is the DNA: TGTGCCAGCAGCCCAGAATGGGCCTCTGGGGCCAACGTCCTGACTTTC. With all but the CDR3 taken from the reference TRBV11-2 and TRBJ2-6 genes, the full variable domain is: EAGVAQSPRYKIIEKRQSVAFWCNPISGHATLYWYQQILGQGPKLLIQFQNNGVVDDSQLPKDRFSAERLKGVDSTLKIQPAKLEDSAVYLCASSPEWASGANVLTFGAGSRLTVL.